The 11 T cell receptor beta chains presented below share a single source sample, sequenced in a study of T cell repertoires in cytomegalovirus infection. TCRdb called the reads again in MiXCR, with one record for every CDR3 protein. The data contain 100,000 to 150,000 distinct CDR3 sequences, roughly 32% of them singletons. For these TCRs, the target antigens are not known. The sequencing here drew on CD8+ T cells from cultured PBMCs, taken from culture after CMV antigen stimulation. The receptor set was obtained from a human donor in good health (CMV status not recorded). Some clones in this sample may be carry-over from other donors' samples.

The V gene is TRBV12-3 or TRBV12-4, the J gene TRBJ2-1; TRBD1 is a possible D gene (5 bases). The CDR3 has 15 residues. V was clipped by 6 bases and J by 2 bases, with 14 bases between them. The CDR3 loop reads CASSQGAPTYNEQFF. CDR3 in DNA: TGTGCCAGCAGCCAGGGTGCCCCTACCTACAATGAGCAGTTCTTC.

This clonotype came up many times. The genes are TRBV7-2 and TRBJ1-1; D possibly corresponds to TRBD1 (6 bases). Deletions cut 7 bases from V and 11 bases from J, with 20 bases between. The CDR3 contains 13 residues. CDR1 is SGHTA and CDR2 is FQGNSA in the germline V gene. The CDR3 protein is CASTTGGLNRAFF. The CDR3 DNA reads TGTGCCAGCACTACGGGGGGCCTAAATCGGGCTTTCTTT.

The chain joins TRBV7-2 to TRBJ2-7; 8 bases align to TRBD2. The germline CDR1 and CDR2 sequences are SGHTA and FQGNSA. The CDR3 has 13 amino acids. The V segment lost 3 bases and the J segment 5 bases; nucleotides outside the gene matches: 3. CDR3 DNA: TGTGCCAGCAGCTTGCGGGAGGCCCACGAGCAGTACTTC. This sequence encodes CASSLREAHEQYF.

This clonotype occurred many times. The V and J genes are TRBV6-2 or TRBV6-3 and TRBJ2-6; the match to TRBD1 covers 8 bases. CDR1 is MNHEY, CDR2 SVGEGT, per germline. The V and J ends lost 5 bases and 1 base, in that order; junction bases with no gene match: 10. This CDR3 is 18 amino acids long. CDR3 coding DNA: TGTGCCAGCAGTCCCCCGGACAGGGACAGGTCTGGGGCCAACGTCCTGACTTTC. This translates into CASSPPDRDRSGANVLTF.

The chain combines TRBV24-1 with TRBJ2-3; D perhaps matches TRBD2 (7 bases). The CDR3 contains 18 residues. V was shortened by 10 bases and J by 3 bases, with 28 bases between the two germline ends. CDR1 and CDR2 (germline): KGHDR, SFDVKD. Here the CDR3 reads CATSGGGGPDLRTDTQYF. DNA for the CDR3: TGTGCCACTTCGGGAGGCGGGGGCCCTGACTTGAGGACAGATACGCAGTATTTT.

V gene TRBV20-1 combines with J gene TRBJ2-1, with 10 bases aligning to TRBD2. Looked up from germline, CDR1 is DFQATT and CDR2 is SNEGSKA (reference sequence). V lost 5 bases to trimming and J lost 5 bases; unmatched junction nucleotides: 18. The length of the CDR3 is 18 residues. The CDR3 region is CSADYRIRLAGVNNEQFF. The CDR3 nucleotides are TGCAGTGCTGATTACAGGATTCGGCTAGCGGGGGTTAACAATGAGCAGTTCTTC.

V usage is TRBV4-2 and J usage is TRBJ2-1; D gene ambiguous. V was cut by 3 bases and J by 8 bases, with 14 bases left in between. This CDR3 region has 14 residues. Germline CDR1 is LGHNA and CDR2 is YNFKEQ. The CDR3 DNA reads as TGTGCCAGCAGCCAGAGCCCCCCGAACGATGAGCAGTTCTTC. Encoded protein: CASSQSPPNDEQFF.

This chain connects TRBV19 to TRBJ2-7; 11 bases line up with TRBD2. The CDR3 is made up of 17 amino acids. Germline loops: CDR1 LNHDA, CDR2 SQIVND (reference sequence). The V and J ends lost 4 bases and 0 bases, in that order; junction bases with no gene match: 8. This CDR3 reads CASSTNQLAGVSYEQYF. CDR3 coding DNA: TGTGCCAGTAGTACAAACCAACTAGCGGGGGTCTCCTACGAGCAGTACTTC.

The rearrangement links TRBV6-5 to TRBJ2-2; 8 bases line up with TRBD1. CDR3 length: 15 amino acids. The junction had 0 bases not matched to a gene; V was cut back by 2 bases and J by 1 base. Germline V lookup: CDR1 MNHEY, CDR2 SVGAGI. DNA of the CDR3: TGTGCCAGCAGTTACGGGACAGGGAACACCGGGGAGCTGTTTTTT. Protein product: CASSYGTGNTGELFF.

The chain employs TRBV29-1 and TRBJ1-1; 7 bases align to TRBD1. Germline V gene lookup returns CDR1 SQVTM and CDR2 ANQGSEA. The V segment lost 2 bases and the J segment 5 bases; nucleotides outside the gene matches: 8. The CDR3 runs to 14 residues. The CDR3 DNA sequence: TGCAGCGTTGAACTGACAGGGTTCGGAACTGAAGCTTTCTTT. It is translated as CSVELTGFGTEAFF. Together with reference TRBV29-1 and TRBJ1-1, the CDR3 gives the full variable domain: SAVISQKPSRDICQRGTSLTIQCQVDSQVTMMFWYRQQPGQSLTLIATANQGSEATYESGFVIDKFPISRPNLTFSTLTVSNMSPEDSSIYLCSVELTGFGTEAFFGQGTRLTVV.

The gene calls are TRBV5-6 and TRBJ2-1; 12 nucleotides line up with TRBD2. Germline assignment: CDR1 SGHDT and CDR2 YYEEEE. The CDR3 runs 16 residues. J was trimmed by 7 bases and V by 4 bases; bases with no gene match: 9. The DNA of the CDR3 is TGTGCCAGCAGCCCAAATCTAGCGGGGGGGAGAAATGAGCAGTTCTTC. Residues: CASSPNLAGGRNEQFF. The whole variable domain, remainder taken from reference TRBV5-6 and TRBJ2-1, is DAGVTQSPTHLIKTRGQQVTLRCSPKSGHDTVSWYQQALGQGPQFIFQYYEEEERQRGNFPDRFSGHQFPNYSSELNVNALLLGDSALYLCASSPNLAGGRNEQFFGPGTRLTVL.